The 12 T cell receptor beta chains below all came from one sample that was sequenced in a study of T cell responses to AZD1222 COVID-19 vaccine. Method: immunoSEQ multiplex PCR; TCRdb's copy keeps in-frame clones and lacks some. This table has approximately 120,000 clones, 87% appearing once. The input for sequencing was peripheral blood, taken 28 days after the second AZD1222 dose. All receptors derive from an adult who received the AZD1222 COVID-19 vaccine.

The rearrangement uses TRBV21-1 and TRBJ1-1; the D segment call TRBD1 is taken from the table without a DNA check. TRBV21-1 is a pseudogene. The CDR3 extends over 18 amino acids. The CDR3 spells CASSKVGRVMYMNTEAFF. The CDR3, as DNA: TGTGCCAGCAGCAAAGTTGGCAGGGTCATGTACATGAACACTGAAGCTTTCTTT.

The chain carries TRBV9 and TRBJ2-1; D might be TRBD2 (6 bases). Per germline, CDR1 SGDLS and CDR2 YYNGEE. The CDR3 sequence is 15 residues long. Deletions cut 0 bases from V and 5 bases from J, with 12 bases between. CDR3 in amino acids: CASSVADGGDNEQFF. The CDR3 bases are TGTGCCAGCAGCGTAGCTGACGGGGGAGACAATGAGCAGTTCTTC. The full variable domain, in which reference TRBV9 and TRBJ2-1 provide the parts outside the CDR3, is DSGVTQTPKHLITATGQRVTLRCSPRSGDLSVYWYQQSLDQGLQFLIQYYNGEERAKGNILERFSAQQFPDLHSELNLSSLELGDSALYFCASSVADGGDNEQFFGPGTRLTVL.

The CDR3 region is CASSLVGGWNTEAFF. CDR3 bases: TGCGCCAGCAGCTTGGTAGGGGGCTGGAACACTGAAGCTTTCTTT. The J gene is TRBJ1-1, the V gene TRBV5-1; TRBD1 agrees at 7 bases. Germline CDR1 and CDR2: SGHRS and YFSETQ. The CDR3 extends over 15 amino acids. Trimming removed 0 bases from V and 1 base from J; junction bases left unmatched: 3.

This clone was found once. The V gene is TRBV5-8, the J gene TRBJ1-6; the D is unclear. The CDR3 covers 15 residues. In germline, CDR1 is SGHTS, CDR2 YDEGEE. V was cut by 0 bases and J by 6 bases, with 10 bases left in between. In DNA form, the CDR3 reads TGTGCCAGCAGCTTGGCCGCCCGGACTAATTCACCCCTCCACTTT. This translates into CASSLAARTNSPLHF.

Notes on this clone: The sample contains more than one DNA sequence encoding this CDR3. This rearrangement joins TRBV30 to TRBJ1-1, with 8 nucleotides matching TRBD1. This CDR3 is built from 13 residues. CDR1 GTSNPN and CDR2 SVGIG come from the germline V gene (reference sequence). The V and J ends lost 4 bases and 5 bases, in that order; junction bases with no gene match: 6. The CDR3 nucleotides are TGTGCCTGGACTAGACAGGGGAGTACTGAAGCTTTCTTT. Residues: CAWTRQGSTEAFF.

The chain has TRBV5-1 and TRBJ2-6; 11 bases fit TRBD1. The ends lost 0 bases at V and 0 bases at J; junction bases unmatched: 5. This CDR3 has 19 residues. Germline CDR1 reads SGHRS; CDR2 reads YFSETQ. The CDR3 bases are TGCGCCAGCAGCTTGGGCCGGACAGGGGGCGCCTCTGGGGCCAACGTCCTGACTTTC. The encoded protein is CASSLGRTGGASGANVLTF. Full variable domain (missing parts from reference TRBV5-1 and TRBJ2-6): KAGVTQTPRYLIKTRGQQVTLSCSPISGHRSVSWYQQTPGQGLQFLFEYFSETQRNKGNFPGRFSGRQFSNSRSEMNVSTLELGDSALYLCASSLGRTGGASGANVLTFGAGSRLTVL.

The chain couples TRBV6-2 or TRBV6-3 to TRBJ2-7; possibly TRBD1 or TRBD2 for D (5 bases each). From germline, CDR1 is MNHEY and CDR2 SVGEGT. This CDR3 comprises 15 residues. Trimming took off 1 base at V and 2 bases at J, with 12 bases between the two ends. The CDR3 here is CASSYLGPLAYEQYF. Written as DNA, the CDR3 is TGTGCCAGCAGTTACTTGGGACCACTTGCCTACGAGCAGTACTTC.

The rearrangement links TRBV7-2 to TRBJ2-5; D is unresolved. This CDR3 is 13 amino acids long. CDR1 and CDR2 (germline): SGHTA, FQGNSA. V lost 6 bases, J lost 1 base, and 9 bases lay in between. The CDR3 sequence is CASSRPVQETQYF. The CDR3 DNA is TGTGCCAGCAGTAGGCCGGTCCAAGAGACCCAGTACTTC. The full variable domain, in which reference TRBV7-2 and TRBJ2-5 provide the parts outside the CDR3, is GAGVSQSPSNKVTEKGKDVELRCDPISGHTALYWYRQSLGQGLEFLIYFQGNSAPDKSGLPSDRFSAERTGGSVSTLTIQRTQQEDSAVYLCASSRPVQETQYFGPGTRLLVL.

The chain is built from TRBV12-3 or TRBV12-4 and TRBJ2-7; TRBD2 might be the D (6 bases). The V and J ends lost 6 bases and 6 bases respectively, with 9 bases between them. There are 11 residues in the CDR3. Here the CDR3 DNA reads TGTGCCAGCAGCCCCGGGGGCGAGCAGTACTTC. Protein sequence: CASSPGGEQYF.

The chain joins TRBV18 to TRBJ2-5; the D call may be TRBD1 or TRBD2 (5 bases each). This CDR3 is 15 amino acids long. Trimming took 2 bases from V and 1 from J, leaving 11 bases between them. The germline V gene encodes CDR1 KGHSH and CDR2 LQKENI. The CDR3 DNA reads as TGTGCCAGCTCACCAAGAGGGGCGCTCCAAGAGACCCAGTACTTC. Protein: CASSPRGALQETQYF.

CDR3 coding DNA: TGTGCCAGCAGTGACAGAACCAACTATGGCTACACCTTC. Protein product: CASSDRTNYGYTF. J is TRBJ1-2 and V is TRBV6-1; no definite D call. The CDR3 consists of 13 residues. V was trimmed by 3 bases and J by 2 bases, leaving 7 bases between them. Germline V gives CDR1 MNHNS, CDR2 SASEGT.

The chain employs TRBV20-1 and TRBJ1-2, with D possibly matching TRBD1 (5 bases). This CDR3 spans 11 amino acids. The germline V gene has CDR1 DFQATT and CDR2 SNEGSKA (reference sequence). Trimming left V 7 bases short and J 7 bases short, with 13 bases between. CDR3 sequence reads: CSVTGLGGYTF. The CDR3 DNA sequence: TGCAGTGTGACGGGGCTGGGTGGCTACACCTTC.